One sample yielded the 9 T cell receptor beta chains listed below, sequenced in a study of beta chain features in type 1 diabetes. Every bit of the isolated RNA underwent reverse transcription, so sequencing read expressed TCRB transcripts. The protocol was immunoSEQ multiplex PCR, while the TCRdb copy is restricted to in-frame clones and leaves out a portion. This table has roughly 450,000 clones, approximately 15% appearing once. Sequenced sample: naive CD4+ T cells from blood. The source is a man aged 30-40 years in good health.

This sequence joins TRBV6-5 and TRBJ2-6; D is unresolved. CDR1 and CDR2 from the germline V gene are MNHEY and SVGAGI. The length of the CDR3 is 13 residues. The V and J ends lost 7 bases and 1 base respectively, with 5 bases between them. Here the CDR3 DNA reads TGTGCCAGCATGAGGTCTGGGGCCAACGTCCTGACTTTC. Encoded protein: CASMRSGANVLTF.

This rearrangement joins TRBV28 to TRBJ2-3, with D possibly being TRBD2 (6 bases). V lost 1 base and J 4 bases, leaving 18 bases between the germline ends. This CDR3 spans 17 amino acids. Germline V gene data show CDR1 as MDHEN and CDR2 as SYDVKM. CDR3 region: CASSLYAGTDNADTQYF. The CDR3 coding sequence is TGTGCCAGCAGTTTATATGCGGGGACGGATAACGCAGATACGCAGTATTTT.

V is TRBV18 and J is TRBJ2-7; D remains unclear. Germline V CDR1 and CDR2: KGHSH, LQKENI. The length of the CDR3 is 14 residues. Trimming stripped 4 bases from V and 2 bases from J, with 12 bases between. CDR3 nucleotide sequence: TGTGCCAGCTCACTGGCAGACACGGCCTACGAGCAGTACTTC. This sequence encodes CASSLADTAYEQYF.

This clone was observed a handful of times. Other DNA sequences in this sample translate to the same CDR3. The chain recombines TRBV7-2 with TRBJ2-3; 13 bases line up with TRBD2. The CDR3 has 16 amino acids. Germline CDR1 SGHTA, CDR2 FQGNSA. V was pared by 4 bases and J by 2 bases, with 3 bases of the junction left unmatched. The CDR3 DNA is TGTGCCAGCAGCTCGGGACTAGCGGGGATCACAGATACGCAGTATTTT. Translation gives CASSSGLAGITDTQYF.

The chain combines TRBV30 with TRBJ2-3; 9 bases agree with TRBD2. The CDR3 runs 18 residues. Germline trimming cut 0 bases from V and 5 bases from J; bases unmatched to any gene: 15. Germline V gene sequence: CDR1 GTSNPN, CDR2 SVGIG (reference sequence). CDR3 residues: CAWSVLIKTSGREDTQYF. The CDR3 DNA reads as TGTGCCTGGAGTGTACTGATTAAAACTAGCGGGCGGGAAGATACGCAGTATTTT.

This CDR3 is CASSLSGGASQTQYF. The CDR3, as DNA: TGTGCCAGCAGCCTTAGCGGGGGGGCCTCACAGACCCAGTACTTC. The chain couples TRBV7-2 to TRBJ2-5; TRBD2 agrees at 11 bases. The V gene's germline CDR1 is SGHTA and CDR2 FQGNSA. J lost 6 bases, V lost 5 bases, and 8 bases had no gene match. The CDR3 is 15 residues long.

Only a few counts were recorded for this clone. The chain is built from TRBV7-9 and TRBJ2-5; D not resolved. The germline V and J ends were trimmed by 7 bases and 5 bases, with 11 bases remaining between them. The CDR3 is 12 residues long. Germline-derived CDR1 and CDR2 are SEHNR and FQNEAQ (reference sequence). CDR3 DNA: TGTGCCAGCAACCTCGAAGGGGAGACCCAGTACTTC. It is translated as CASNLEGETQYF.

The chain links TRBV11-3 to TRBJ2-1; 10 bases line up with TRBD1. The CDR3 is 15 residues long. Germline V CDR1 and CDR2: SGHNT, YENEEA. The V and J ends lost 3 bases and 3 bases, in that order; junction bases with no gene match: 2. In DNA, the CDR3 is TGTGCCAGCAGCTTCCGGGACAGGGGCTACAATGAGCAGTTCTTC. This translates into CASSFRDRGYNEQFF.

There are a few counts of this clone. This chain uses TRBV19 with TRBJ2-5; 10 bases agree with TRBD2. After removal of 4 bases from V and 5 bases from J, the junction contained 10 bases not matched to a gene. Germline V gene lookup returns CDR1 LNHDA and CDR2 SQIVND (reference sequence). CDR3 length: 16 amino acids. CDR3 coding DNA: TGTGCCAGTAGTAGGGCGAGGAGCGGGAGGGGTGAGACCCAGTACTTC. It translates to CASSRARSGRGETQYF.